Given below is one TCR beta chain in context. Its target is unknown. CDR1 is MNHEY, CDR2 SMNVEV, per germline (reference sequence). The CDR3 totals 15 residues. The V gene lost 2 bases and the J gene lost 2 bases, with 13 bases spanning the gap. The entry originates in a study of cytomegalovirus exposure and HLA in healthy donors. Assay used: immunoSEQ multiplex PCR; TCRdb lists only in-frame clones, some missing. The top ten hold 15% to 20% of the sample, which has 150,000 to 200,000 clones, 85% seen once. Regarding the study as a whole: The study found most TCR sequences rare, yet found some public TCRs in many donors. Among TCR beta chains, those listed as cytomegalovirus-associated numbered under 200.

Material: PBMCs. The sequence was obtained from a young man in good health and CMV-seropositive. The chain combines TRBV27 with TRBJ2-7; D is unclear. CDR3 in amino acids: CASSLDIGGTYEQYF. DNA for the CDR3: TGTGCCAGCAGTTTAGATATAGGCGGAACCTACGAGCAGTACTTC.